Below are 20 T cell receptor beta chains sequenced from a single sample in a study of blood T cell repertoires in COVID-19. Libraries were prepared by immunoSEQ multiplex PCR; TCRdb keeps only in-frame clonotypes and omits some of them. The profile shows about 670,000 clones, around 90% of them singletons. The source material was peripheral blood. The receptors were gathered from a woman in her late teens or twenties with acute or convalescent COVID-19.

The gene calls are TRBV30 and TRBJ1-5; tentatively, D is TRBD1 (5 bases). V was pared by 4 bases and J by 8 bases, with 27 bases between. This CDR3 spans 17 amino acids. Germline V gives CDR1 GTSNPN, CDR2 SVGIG (reference sequence). CDR3 coding DNA: TGTGCCTGGAAAAATCTCCAGGGTAAGGGGAATGTAGAGCCCCAGCATTTT. Protein product: CAWKNLQGKGNVEPQHF.

This sequence joins TRBV29-1 and TRBJ2-7; D is perhaps TRBD1 (5 bases). V lost 4 bases, J lost 5 bases, and 9 bases lay in between. The length of the CDR3 is 11 residues. Germline V CDR1 and CDR2: SQVTM, ANQGSEA. CDR3 sequence (DNA): TGCAGCGTTGGGGTAGGGGACGAGCAGTACTTC. Translation gives CSVGVGDEQYF.

The chain combines TRBV11-2 with TRBJ2-2, with TRBD1 as a possible D gene (5 bases). CDR1 and CDR2 (germline): SGHAT, FQNNGV. The CDR3 totals 15 residues. With 6 bases removed from V and 0 bases from J, the gap between germline ends came to 11 bases. CDR3 nucleotide sequence: TGTGCCAGCAGTCTTCTCAGGGCGAACACCGGGGAGCTGTTTTTT. It translates to CASSLLRANTGELFF. Full variable domain (rest looked up from reference TRBV11-2 and TRBJ2-2): EAGVAQSPRYKIIEKRQSVAFWCNPISGHATLYWYQQILGQGPKLLIQFQNNGVVDDSQLPKDRFSAERLKGVDSTLKIQPAKLEDSAVYLCASSLLRANTGELFFGEGSRLTVL.

This sequence joins TRBV19 and TRBJ1-6, with D perhaps matching TRBD1 (5 bases). V was cut by 0 bases and J by 2 bases, with 11 bases left in between. The CDR3 is 17 residues long. The germline CDR1 and CDR2 sequences are LNHDA and SQIVND (reference sequence). CDR3 bases: TGTGCCAGTAGTATAGATCGGTCGACAGCCTATAATTCACCCCTCCACTTT. Translated, it gives CASSIDRSTAYNSPLHF.

The chain uses TRBV28 and TRBJ1-1; D gene unclear. Germline V CDR1 and CDR2: MDHEN, SYDVKM. Trimming shortened V by 2 bases and J by 6 bases, and 13 bases separated the two germline ends. The CDR3 has 14 amino acids. The DNA of the CDR3 is TGTGCCAGCAGTTTACGACTATCAGGCGCTGAAGCTTTCTTT. Translation: CASSLRLSGAEAFF.

The chain combines TRBV27 with TRBJ2-3, with 8 bases identical to TRBD1. J lost 9 bases, V lost 6 bases, and 14 bases had no gene match. Germline CDR1 reads MNHEY; CDR2 reads SMNVEV (reference sequence). The CDR3 contains 15 residues. CDR3 region: CASRNSTGGVGTQYF. The CDR3 DNA follows: TGTGCCAGCAGAAATTCCACAGGGGGTGTGGGCACGCAGTATTTT.

V and J are TRBV13 and TRBJ2-5; D is unresolved. CDR1 and CDR2 (germline): PRHDT, FYEKMQ (reference sequence). Between the trimmed V and J ends, which lost 4 bases and 4 bases, there was a span of 16 bases. The CDR3 length is 15 residues. The CDR3 here is CASSSPTFSAETQYF. In nucleotides, the CDR3 is TGTGCCAGCAGCTCTCCCACCTTTAGTGCAGAGACCCAGTACTTC. The entire variable domain, with the rest obtained from reference TRBV13 and TRBJ2-5, is as follows: AAGVIQSPRHLIKEKRETATLKCYPIPRHDTVYWYQQGPGQDPQFLISFYEKMQSDKGSIPDRFSAQQFSDYHSELNMSSLELGDSALYFCASSSPTFSAETQYFGPGTRLLVL.

This chain joins TRBV7-9 and TRBJ2-7; 7 bases agree with TRBD1. The germline V gene encodes CDR1 SEHNR and CDR2 FQNEAQ (reference sequence). Trimming at V came to 5 bases and at J to 0 bases, leaving 10 bases not matched to a gene. CDR3 length: 16 residues. The CDR3 DNA reads as TGTGCCAGCAGCGCCCAAGGACAGGCAGTCTCCTACGAGCAGTACTTC. Protein: CASSAQGQAVSYEQYF.

This rearrangement joins TRBV29-1 to TRBJ2-7; a weak D match, TRBD2 (6 bases). The V and J ends lost 6 bases and 2 bases respectively, with 8 bases between them. The germline gives CDR1 SQVTM, CDR2 ANQGSEA. The length of the CDR3 is 11 residues. CDR3 DNA: TGCAGCGTGGGACTTCCCTACGAGCAGTACTTC. The encoded protein is CSVGLPYEQYF.

In its sample, this clone was seen once. The V and J genes are TRBV18 and TRBJ1-1; D may be TRBD1 (6 bases). The CDR3 length is 17 residues. Germline-derived CDR1 and CDR2 are KGHSH and LQKENI. The V end lost 3 bases, the J end lost 4 bases, and 21 bases lay between the germline ends. As DNA, the CDR3 is TGTGCCAGCTCACCTCCTCGGGACACGGGGTGGAGCACTGAAGCTTTCTTT. This translates into CASSPPRDTGWSTEAFF. Filled out from reference TRBV18 and TRBJ1-1, the complete variable domain reads NAGVMQNPRHLVRRRGQEARLRCSPMKGHSHVYWYRQLPEEGLKFMVYLQKENIIDESGMPKERFSAEFPKEGPSILRIQQVVRGDSAAYFCASSPPRDTGWSTEAFFGQGTRLTVV.

J is TRBJ2-3 and V is TRBV7-9, with 9 bases fitting TRBD2. CDR1 is SEHNR, CDR2 FQNEAQ, per germline (reference sequence). CDR3 length: 14 amino acids. Losses at the gene ends were 1 base for V and 6 bases for J; bases not matched to a gene: 2. The CDR3 protein is CASSLGTSEDTQYF. The CDR3 bases are TGTGCCAGCAGCTTAGGGACTAGCGAGGATACGCAGTATTTT.

This clone was seen once. This chain connects TRBV7-9 to TRBJ2-7; TRBD1 might be the D (5 bases). V lost 4 bases, J lost 7 bases, and 17 bases lay in between. CDR3 length: 14 residues. The germline V gene encodes CDR1 SEHNR and CDR2 FQNEAQ (reference sequence). CDR3 sequence reads: CASSWAEGVGEQYF. CDR3 nucleotide sequence: TGTGCCAGCAGCTGGGCTGAAGGGGTGGGAGAGCAGTACTTC.

The chain is built from TRBV6-5 and TRBJ1-2; perhaps TRBD1 as D (5 bases). The V gene's germline CDR1 is MNHEY and CDR2 SVGAGI. There are 13 residues in the CDR3. V was shortened by 7 bases and J by 4 bases, with 13 bases between the two germline ends. As DNA, the CDR3 is TGTGCCAGCACCAGTGGAAGGGGCTATGGCTACACCTTC. This sequence encodes CASTSGRGYGYTF.

V is TRBV6-5 and J is TRBJ1-2; D remains ambiguous. V lost 4 bases, J lost 9 bases, and 9 bases lay in between. The CDR3 sequence is 11 residues long. CDR1 is MNHEY, CDR2 SVGAGI, per germline. CDR3 sequence reads: CASSSGLSYTF. CDR3 DNA sequence: TGTGCCAGCAGTTCAGGTTTAAGCTACACCTTC.

The V and J genes are TRBV4-1 and TRBJ2-1; 7 positions match TRBD1. Germline loops: CDR1 MGHRA, CDR2 YSYEKL. The ends lost 3 bases at V and 8 bases at J; junction bases unmatched: 10. The CDR3 is 15 residues long. The CDR3 sequence: CASSQLGQKVDEQFF. CDR3 sequence (DNA): TGCGCCAGCAGCCAGCTGGGACAGAAGGTCGATGAGCAGTTCTTC.

The genes are TRBV19 and TRBJ1-2; unclear D gene. V lost 3 bases and J lost 3, with 8 bases in between. This CDR3 region has 13 residues. Germline loops: CDR1 LNHDA, CDR2 SQIVND (reference sequence). This chain's CDR3 is CASSMRGYYGYTF. The CDR3 coding sequence is TGTGCCAGTAGTATGAGAGGTTACTATGGCTACACCTTC.

Written as DNA, the CDR3 is TGTGCCAGCAGCCTCGAGTCAGGGTACTACGAGCAGTACTTC. Translation gives CASSLESGYYEQYF. The chain joins TRBV2 to TRBJ2-7, with D perhaps matching TRBD1 (5 bases). Deletions cut 6 bases from V and 3 bases from J, with 15 bases between. CDR1 and CDR2 (germline): SNHLY, FYNNEI. The CDR3 has 14 amino acids.

The V and J genes are TRBV12-3 or TRBV12-4 and TRBJ1-1; no clear D. The CDR3 contains 12 residues. V dropped 5 bases and J dropped 8 bases, with 12 bases sitting between them. The CDR3 region has the DNA TGTGCCAGCAGTCCCCGGGGTAACGAAGCTTTCTTT. This translates into CASSPRGNEAFF.

Written as DNA, the CDR3 is TGTGCCAGTAGTAGGTGGAGGTCCCCGAACACTGAAGCTTTCTTT. It specifies CASSRWRSPNTEAFF. The chain has TRBV19 and TRBJ1-1; D is ambiguous. V was cut by 4 bases and J by 1 base, with 13 bases left in between. The CDR3 has 15 amino acids. In germline, CDR1 is LNHDA, CDR2 SQIVND (reference sequence).

CDR3: CSAQGDREGYGYTF. CDR3 DNA sequence: TGCAGCGCTCAGGGGGACCGCGAAGGCTATGGCTACACCTTC. The gene calls are TRBV29-1 and TRBJ1-2, with 7 bases matching TRBD1. The germline CDR1 and CDR2 sequences are SQVTM and ANQGSEA. This CDR3 comprises 14 residues. Trimming took 7 bases from V and 4 from J; bases not matched to a gene: 12.